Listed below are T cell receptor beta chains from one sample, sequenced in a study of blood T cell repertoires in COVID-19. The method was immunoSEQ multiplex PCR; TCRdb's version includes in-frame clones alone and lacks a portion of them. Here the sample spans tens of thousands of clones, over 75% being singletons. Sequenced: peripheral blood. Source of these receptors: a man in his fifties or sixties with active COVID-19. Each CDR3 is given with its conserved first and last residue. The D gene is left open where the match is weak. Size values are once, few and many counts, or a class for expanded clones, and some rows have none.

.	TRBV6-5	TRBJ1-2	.	TGTGCCAGCAGTAGAGGGGACATCTTATCCTATGGCTACACCTTC	CASSRGDILSYGYTF
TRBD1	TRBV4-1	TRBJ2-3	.	TGCGCCAGCAGACTCGACAGGGCGGCAGATACGCAGTATTTT	CASRLDRAADTQYF
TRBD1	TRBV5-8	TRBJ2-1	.	TGTGCCAGCAGCCGGGACAGGGGCTCCTACAATGAGCAGTTCTTC	CASSRDRGSYNEQFF
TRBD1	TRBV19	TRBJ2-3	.	TGTGCCAGTAGTGATGGACAGGGGGGCACAGATACGCAGTATTTT	CASSDGQGGTDTQYF
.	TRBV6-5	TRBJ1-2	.	TGTGCCAGCAGCCTGGATACAGGGCATCCAAATGGCTACACCTTC	CASSLDTGHPNGYTF
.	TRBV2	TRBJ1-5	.	TGTGCCAGCAGTGAGGGAGATACCCCCAATCAGCCCCAGCATTTT	CASSEGDTPNQPQHF
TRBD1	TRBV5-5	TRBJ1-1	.	TGTGCCAGCAGCTTGATGCGATCCGCGGGGACAGGCCGATCGAACACTGAAGCTTTCTTT	CASSLMRSAGTGRSNTEAFF
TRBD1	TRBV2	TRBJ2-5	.	TGTGCAACATGGGACAGTAAAGAGACCCAGTACTTC	CATWDSKETQYF
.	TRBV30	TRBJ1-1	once	TGTGCCTGGACGCCGGGAGCGAACACTGAAGCTTTCTTT	CAWTPGANTEAFF
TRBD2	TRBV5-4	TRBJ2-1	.	TGTGCCAGCAGCGCAGCGGGACCCCGCTACAATGAGCAGTTCTTC	CASSAAGPRYNEQFF
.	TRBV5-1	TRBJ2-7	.	TGCGCCAGCAGTTGGACGGGGAAGGCTTACGAGCAGTACTTC	CASSWTGKAYEQYF
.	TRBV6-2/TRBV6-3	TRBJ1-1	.	TGTGCCAGCAGTACCTTTACAGTGAACACTGAAGCTTTCTTT	CASSTFTVNTEAFF
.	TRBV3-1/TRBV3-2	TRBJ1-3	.	TGTGCCAGCAGCCAGGGGGGCTCTGGAAACACCATATATTTT	CASSQGGSGNTIYF
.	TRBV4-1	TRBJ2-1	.	TGCGCCAGCAGCCAAGAGGAGACTCGCTCGTACAATGAGCAGTTCTTC	CASSQEETRSYNEQFF
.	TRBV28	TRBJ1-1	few	TGTGCCGTAGAAGGAGGCACTGAAGCTTTCTTT	CAVEGGTEAFF
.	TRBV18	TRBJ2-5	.	TGTGCCAGCTCACCGGCCTCCAGGGGGGAAAAAGAGACCCAGTACTTC	CASSPASRGEKETQYF
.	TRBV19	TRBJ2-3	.	TGTGCCAGTAGTCCCCTCCGCGGGTTGACAGATACGCAGTATTTT	CASSPLRGLTDTQYF
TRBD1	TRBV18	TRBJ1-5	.	TGTGCCAGCTCAGGGGGACAGGGGAATCAGCCCCAGCATTTT	CASSGGQGNQPQHF
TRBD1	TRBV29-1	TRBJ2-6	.	TGCAGCGCCCCGACAGGGGTTGGGGCCAACGTCCTGACTTTC	CSAPTGVGANVLTF
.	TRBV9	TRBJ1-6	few	TGTGCCAGCAGCGTAGCCCTTAATTCACCCCTCCACTTT	CASSVALNSPLHF
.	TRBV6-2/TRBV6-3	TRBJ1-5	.	.	CASSTSGGASNQPQHF
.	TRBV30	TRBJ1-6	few	TGTGCCTGGTCGGGCTATAATTCACCCCTCCACTTT	CAWSGYNSPLHF
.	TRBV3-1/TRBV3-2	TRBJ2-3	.	TGTGCCAGCAGCCAAGGCACAGGGTTTCGGACAGATACGCAGTATTTT	CASSQGTGFRTDTQYF
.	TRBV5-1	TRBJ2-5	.	TGCGCCAGCAGCTTGCTACCTTCAAGGAGGGGTAGCGAGACCCAGTACTTC	CASSLLPSRRGSETQYF
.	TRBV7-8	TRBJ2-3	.	TGTGCCAGCAGCAGGCGGGCCCAAATGAGCACAGATACGCAGTATTTT	CASSRRAQMSTDTQYF
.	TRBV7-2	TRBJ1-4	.	TGTGCCAGCAGCCTCTCGGGTGCAACTAATGAAAAACTGTTTTTT	CASSLSGATNEKLFF
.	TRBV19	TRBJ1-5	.	TGTGCCAGTCAGGGACAAAATCAGCCCCAGCATTTT	CASQGQNQPQHF
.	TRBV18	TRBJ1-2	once	TGTGCCAGCTCCCTCGGGTCTGGTCAGCGCGGCTACACCTTC	CASSLGSGQRGYTF
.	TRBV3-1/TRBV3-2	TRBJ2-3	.	TGTGCCAGCGCCGATCTCCTACTGGATACGCAGTATTTT	CASADLLLDTQYF
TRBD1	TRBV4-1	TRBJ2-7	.	TGCGCCAGCAGCCAAACGGGACAGGGCTCCTACGAGCAGTACTTC	CASSQTGQGSYEQYF
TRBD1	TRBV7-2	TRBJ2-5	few	TGTGCCAGCAGCCGGGACAGGGAGACCCAGTACTTC	CASSRDRETQYF
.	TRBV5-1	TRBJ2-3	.	TGCGCCAGCAGCTTGATGGGGACTGCTACAGATACGCAGTATTTT	CASSLMGTATDTQYF
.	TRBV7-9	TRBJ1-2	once	TGTGCCAGCAGCCAACCACTAGGAGCTGGCTACACCTTC	CASSQPLGAGYTF
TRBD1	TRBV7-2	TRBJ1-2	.	TGTGCCAGCAGCGCATACCGGGACAGAGAGTACACCTTC	CASSAYRDREYTF
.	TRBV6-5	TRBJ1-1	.	TGTGCCAGCAGTTGGGGCGTGGAGAGGAGCACTGAAGCTTTCTTT	CASSWGVERSTEAFF
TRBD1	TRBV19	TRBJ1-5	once	TGTGCCAGTAGTAGCCTCAAGGGGGCAGGCAATCAGCCCCAGCATTTT	CASSSLKGAGNQPQHF
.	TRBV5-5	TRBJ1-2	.	TGTGCCAGCAGCTTGGTCTCGACCGGGGGTTCCTATGGCTACACCTTC	CASSLVSTGGSYGYTF
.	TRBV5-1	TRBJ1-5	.	TGCGCCAGCAGCCCGGCGGGATATCAGCCCCAGCATTTT	CASSPAGYQPQHF
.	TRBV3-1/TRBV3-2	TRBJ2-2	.	TGTGCCAGCAGCCAAGGCGCGGCGAACACCGGGGAGCTGTTTTTT	CASSQGAANTGELFF
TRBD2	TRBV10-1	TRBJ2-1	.	TGCGCCAGCAGTGCTGGGCTAGGCGGGAGGGCCTCCAATGAGCAGTTCTTC	CASSAGLGGRASNEQFF
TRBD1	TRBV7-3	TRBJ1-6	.	TGTGCCAGCAGCCTGACAGGGTTTGGGTCACCCCTCCACTTT	CASSLTGFGSPLHF
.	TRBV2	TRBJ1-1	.	TGTGCCAGCAGTGAACTCACTGAAGCTTTCTTT	CASSELTEAFF
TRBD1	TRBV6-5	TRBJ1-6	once	TGTGCCAGCAGTTACCTTACAGGGGACAATTCACCCCTCCACTTT	CASSYLTGDNSPLHF
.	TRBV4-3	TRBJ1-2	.	TGCGCCAGCAGTACTTCAGGGGACGGCTACACCTTC	CASSTSGDGYTF
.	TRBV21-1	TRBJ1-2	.	TGTGCCAGCAGCGGTCCCGAGGATGTGCTGGAGGGCTACACCTTC	CASSGPEDVLEGYTF
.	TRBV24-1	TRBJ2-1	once	TGTGCCACCAGCGACCGGGAGATAGGGAATGAGCAGTTCTTC	CATSDREIGNEQFF
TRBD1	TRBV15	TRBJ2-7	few	TGTGCCACCAGCAGAGCTGTAGGCCGGCAGGGGGCCTACGAGCAGTACTTC	CATSRAVGRQGAYEQYF
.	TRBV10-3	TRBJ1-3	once	TGTGCCATCAGTGGTACTCCCCCGCTCTCGTCTGGAAACACCATATATTTT	CAISGTPPLSSGNTIYF
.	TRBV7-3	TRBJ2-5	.	TGTGCCAGCAGCTTAATCGCAGGGCAGACCCAGTACTTC	CASSLIAGQTQYF
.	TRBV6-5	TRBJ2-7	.	TGTGCCAGCCACCGGCCCCAGGGGCCCTACGAGCAGTACTTC	CASHRPQGPYEQYF
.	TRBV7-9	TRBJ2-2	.	TGTGCCAGCAGCTTCCGAGTCGGACTGAACACCGGGGAGCTGTTTTTT	CASSFRVGLNTGELFF
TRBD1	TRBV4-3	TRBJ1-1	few	TGCGCCAGCAGCCAAGCCTCCGGGACAGGGAGCACTGAAGCTTTCTTT	CASSQASGTGSTEAFF
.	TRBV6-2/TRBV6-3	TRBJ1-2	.	TGTGCCAGCAGTCCGACAGTTCCCTATGGCTACACCTTC	CASSPTVPYGYTF
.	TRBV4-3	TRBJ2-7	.	TGCGCCAGCAGCCAAGAATGGCGGGGAAGCTCCTACGAGCAGTACTTC	CASSQEWRGSSYEQYF
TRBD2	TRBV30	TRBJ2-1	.	TGTGCCTGGATGGGGGGGGCGACTAGCGGGAGATACAATGAGCAGTTCTTC	CAWMGGATSGRYNEQFF
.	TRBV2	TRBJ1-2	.	TGTGCCAGCAGTACAGATCAGGGTGGCTATGGCTACACCTTC	CASSTDQGGYGYTF
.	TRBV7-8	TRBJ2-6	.	TGTGCCAGCAGCTTAACGCAGGGGGGTAGCTCTGGGGCCAACGTCCTGACTTTC	CASSLTQGGSSGANVLTF